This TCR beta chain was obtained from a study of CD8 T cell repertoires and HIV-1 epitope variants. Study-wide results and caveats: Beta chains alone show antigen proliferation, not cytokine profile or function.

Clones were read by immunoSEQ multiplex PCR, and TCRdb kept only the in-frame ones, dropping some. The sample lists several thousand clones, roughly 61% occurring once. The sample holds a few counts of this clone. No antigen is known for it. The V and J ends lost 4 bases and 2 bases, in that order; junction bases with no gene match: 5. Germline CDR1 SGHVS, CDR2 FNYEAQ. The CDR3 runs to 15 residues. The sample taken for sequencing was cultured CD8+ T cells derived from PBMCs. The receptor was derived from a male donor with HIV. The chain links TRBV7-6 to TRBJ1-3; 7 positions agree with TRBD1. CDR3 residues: CASSWDSLPGNTIYF. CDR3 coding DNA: TGTGCCAGCAGCTGGGACAGCCTACCTGGAAACACCATATATTTT. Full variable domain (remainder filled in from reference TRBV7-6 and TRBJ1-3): GAGVSQSPRYKVTKRGQDVALRCDPISGHVSLYWYRQALGQGPEFLTYFNYEAQQDKSGLPNDRFSAERPEGSISTLTIQRTEQRDSAMYRCASSWDSLPGNTIYFGEGSWLTVV.